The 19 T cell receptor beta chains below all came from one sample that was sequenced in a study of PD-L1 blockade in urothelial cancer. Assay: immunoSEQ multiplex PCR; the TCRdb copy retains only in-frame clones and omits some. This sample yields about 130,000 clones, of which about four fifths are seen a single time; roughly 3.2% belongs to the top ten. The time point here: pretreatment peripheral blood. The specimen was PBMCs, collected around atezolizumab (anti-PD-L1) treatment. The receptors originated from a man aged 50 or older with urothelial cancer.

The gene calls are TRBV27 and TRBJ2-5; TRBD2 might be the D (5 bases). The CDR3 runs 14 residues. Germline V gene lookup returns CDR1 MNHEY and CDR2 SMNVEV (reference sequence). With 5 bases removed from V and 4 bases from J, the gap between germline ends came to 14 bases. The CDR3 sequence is CASSLGRVPETQYF. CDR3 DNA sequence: TGTGCCAGCAGTCTAGGGCGGGTTCCAGAGACCCAGTACTTC.

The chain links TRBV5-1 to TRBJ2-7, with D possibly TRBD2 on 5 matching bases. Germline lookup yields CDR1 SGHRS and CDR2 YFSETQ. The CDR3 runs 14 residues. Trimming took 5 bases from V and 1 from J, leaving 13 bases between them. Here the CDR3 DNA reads TGCGCCAGCAGGACGGCTCCGGGATCCTACGAGCAGTACTTC. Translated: CASRTAPGSYEQYF.

CDR3 amino acids: CASSPVRSTDTQYF. CDR3 in DNA: TGTGCCAGCAGCCCGGTTCGTAGCACAGATACGCAGTATTTT. This chain uses TRBV5-6 with TRBJ2-3; D is undetermined. The germline V gene encodes CDR1 SGHDT and CDR2 YYEEEE. V gave up 4 bases and J gave up 0 bases, with 9 bases separating them. This CDR3 is built from 14 residues.

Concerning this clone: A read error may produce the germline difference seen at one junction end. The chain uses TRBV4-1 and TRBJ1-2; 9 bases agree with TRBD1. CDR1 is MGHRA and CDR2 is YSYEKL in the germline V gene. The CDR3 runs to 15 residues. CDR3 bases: TGCGCCAGCAACCAAGGTCCTGGGACAGGGTATGGCTACACCTTC. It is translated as CASNQGPGTGYGYTF.

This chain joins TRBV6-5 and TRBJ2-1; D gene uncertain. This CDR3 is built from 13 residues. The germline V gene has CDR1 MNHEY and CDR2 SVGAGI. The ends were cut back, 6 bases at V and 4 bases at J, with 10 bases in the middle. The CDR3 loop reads CASSQHNYNEQFF. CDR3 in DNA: TGTGCCAGCAGCCAACACAATTACAATGAGCAGTTCTTC.

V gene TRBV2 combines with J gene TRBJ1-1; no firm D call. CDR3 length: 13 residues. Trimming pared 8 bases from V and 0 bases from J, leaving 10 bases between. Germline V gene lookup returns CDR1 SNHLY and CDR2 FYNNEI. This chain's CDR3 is CASCGNLNTEAFF. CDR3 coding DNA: TGTGCCAGCTGCGGCAATTTGAACACTGAAGCTTTCTTT.

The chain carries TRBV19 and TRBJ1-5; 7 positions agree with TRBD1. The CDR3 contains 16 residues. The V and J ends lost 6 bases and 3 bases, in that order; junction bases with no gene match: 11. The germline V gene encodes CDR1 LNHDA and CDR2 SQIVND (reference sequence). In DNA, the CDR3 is TGTGCCAGTAGGGGCCTTGTAACAGGGGCCAATCAGCCCCAGCATTTT. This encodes CASRGLVTGANQPQHF.

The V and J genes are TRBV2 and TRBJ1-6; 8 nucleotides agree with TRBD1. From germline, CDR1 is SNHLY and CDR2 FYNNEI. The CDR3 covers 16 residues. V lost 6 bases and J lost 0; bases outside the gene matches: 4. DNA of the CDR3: TGTGCCAGCAGCCGACAGGGGACCTCCTATAATTCACCCCTCCACTTT. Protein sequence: CASSRQGTSYNSPLHF. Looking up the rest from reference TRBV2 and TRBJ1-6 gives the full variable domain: EPEVTQTPSHQVTQMGQEVILRCVPISNHLYFYWYRQILGQKVEFLVSFYNNEISEKSEIFDDQFSVERPDGSNFTLKIRSTKLEDSAMYFCASSRQGTSYNSPLHFGNGTRLTVT.

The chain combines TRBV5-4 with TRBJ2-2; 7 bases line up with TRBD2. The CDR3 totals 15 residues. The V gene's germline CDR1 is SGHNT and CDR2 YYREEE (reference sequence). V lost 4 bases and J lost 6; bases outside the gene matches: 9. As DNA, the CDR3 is TGTGCCAGCAGCCGCCCGACTAGCCAGGCCGGGGAGCTGTTTTTT. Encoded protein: CASSRPTSQAGELFF.

The CDR3 protein is CASRYSGTGNEQFF. Here the CDR3 DNA reads TGTGCCAGCAGGTATAGCGGGACGGGCAATGAGCAGTTCTTC. The rearrangement links TRBV2 to TRBJ2-1; 8 bases map to TRBD2. Germline trimming cut 6 bases from V and 6 bases from J; bases unmatched to any gene: 7. The CDR3 consists of 14 residues. Germline assignment: CDR1 SNHLY and CDR2 FYNNEI.

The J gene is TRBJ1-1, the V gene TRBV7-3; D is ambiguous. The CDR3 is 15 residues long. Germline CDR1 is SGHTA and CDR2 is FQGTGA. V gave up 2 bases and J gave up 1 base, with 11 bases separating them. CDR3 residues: CASSLYPGTNTEAFF. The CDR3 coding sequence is TGTGCCAGCAGCTTATACCCAGGCACGAACACTGAAGCTTTCTTT.

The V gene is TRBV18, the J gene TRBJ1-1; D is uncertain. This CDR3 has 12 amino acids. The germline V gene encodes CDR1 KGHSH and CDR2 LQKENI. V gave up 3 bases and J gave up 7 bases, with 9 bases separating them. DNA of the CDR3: TGTGCCAGCTCACCGGGTCAGGATGAAGCTTTCTTT. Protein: CASSPGQDEAFF.

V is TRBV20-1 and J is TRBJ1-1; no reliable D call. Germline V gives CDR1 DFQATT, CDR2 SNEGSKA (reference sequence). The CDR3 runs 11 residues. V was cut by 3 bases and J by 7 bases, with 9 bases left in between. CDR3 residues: CSARPGLEAFF. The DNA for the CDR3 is TGCAGTGCTAGGCCCGGTCTTGAAGCTTTCTTT.

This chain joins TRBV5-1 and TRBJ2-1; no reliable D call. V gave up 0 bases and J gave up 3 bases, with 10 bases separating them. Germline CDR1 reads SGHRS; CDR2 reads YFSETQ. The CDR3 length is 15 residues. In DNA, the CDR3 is TGCGCCAGCAGCTTGGACCAGAACGTCTACAATGAGCAGTTCTTC. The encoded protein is CASSLDQNVYNEQFF.

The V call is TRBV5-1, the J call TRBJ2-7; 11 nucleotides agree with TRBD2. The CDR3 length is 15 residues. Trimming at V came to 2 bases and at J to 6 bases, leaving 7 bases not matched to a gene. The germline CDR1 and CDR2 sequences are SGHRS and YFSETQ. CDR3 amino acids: CASSLIGLAGGEQYF. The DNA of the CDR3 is TGCGCCAGCAGCTTAATCGGTCTAGCGGGAGGCGAGCAGTACTTC. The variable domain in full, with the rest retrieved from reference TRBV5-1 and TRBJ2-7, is KAGVTQTPRYLIKTRGQQVTLSCSPISGHRSVSWYQQTPGQGLQFLFEYFSETQRNKGNFPGRFSGRQFSNSRSEMNVSTLELGDSALYLCASSLIGLAGGEQYFGPGTRLTVT.

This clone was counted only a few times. CDR3 sequence: CASSLQGVYTEAFF. CDR3 in DNA: TGCGCCAGCAGCTTACAGGGGGTTTACACTGAAGCTTTCTTT. This sequence joins TRBV5-1 and TRBJ1-1; 8 bases map to TRBD1. This CDR3 region has 14 residues. V lost 2 bases, J lost 3 bases, and 3 bases stayed unmatched. Per the germline V gene, CDR1 is SGHRS and CDR2 is YFSETQ.

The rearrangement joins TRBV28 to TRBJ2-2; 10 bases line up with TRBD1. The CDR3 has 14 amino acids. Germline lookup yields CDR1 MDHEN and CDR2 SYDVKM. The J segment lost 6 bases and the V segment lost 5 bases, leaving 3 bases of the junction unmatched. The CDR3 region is CASSGQGGPGELFF. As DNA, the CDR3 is TGTGCCAGCAGTGGACAGGGGGGACCCGGGGAGCTGTTTTTT.

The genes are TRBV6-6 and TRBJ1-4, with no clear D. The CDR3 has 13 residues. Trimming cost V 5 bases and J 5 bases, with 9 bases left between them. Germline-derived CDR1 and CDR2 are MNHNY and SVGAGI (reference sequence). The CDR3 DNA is TGTGCCAGCAGTAATTCCAGGAATGAAAAACTGTTTTTT. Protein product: CASSNSRNEKLFF.

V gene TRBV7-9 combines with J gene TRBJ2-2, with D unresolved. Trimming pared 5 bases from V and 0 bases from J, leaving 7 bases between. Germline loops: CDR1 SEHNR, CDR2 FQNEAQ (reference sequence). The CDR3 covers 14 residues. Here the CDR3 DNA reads TGTGCCAGCAGCCTAGGTACGAACACCGGGGAGCTGTTTTTT. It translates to CASSLGTNTGELFF.